This entry lists 30 T cell receptor beta chains sequenced from one sample in a study of cytomegalovirus exposure and HLA in healthy donors. The PCR had 60 Vbeta and 13 Jbeta primers. Assay: immunoSEQ multiplex PCR; the TCRdb copy retains only in-frame clones and omits some. Seen here are about 250,000 clones, 78% observed once, and the top ten hold approximately 0.47%. The sample was PBMCs. These receptors came from a boy younger than 18 in good health and CMV-seronegative.

This clone was counted a few times. The gene calls are TRBV11-3 and TRBJ1-2; unclear D gene. The CDR3 loop spans 14 amino acids. CDR1 and CDR2 (germline): SGHNT, YENEEA. V dropped 0 bases and J dropped 8 bases, with 13 bases sitting between them. This CDR3 reads CASSLDSGSEGYTF. The CDR3 nucleotides read TGTGCCAGCAGCTTAGATTCGGGGTCAGAGGGCTACACCTTC.

The V gene is TRBV11-3, the J gene TRBJ2-1, with D unresolved. Germline V gene lookup returns CDR1 SGHNT and CDR2 YENEEA. The CDR3 sequence is 12 residues long. V lost 1 base and J 7 bases, leaving 5 bases between the germline ends. The chain's CDR3 is CASSLAGNEQFF. DNA for the CDR3: TGTGCCAGCAGCTTAGCCGGGAATGAGCAGTTCTTC.

The rearrangement uses TRBV29-1 and TRBJ1-1; 7 bases line up with TRBD1. Germline V gene sequence: CDR1 SQVTM, CDR2 ANQGSEA. V was pared by 4 bases and J by 3 bases, with 17 bases of the junction left unmatched. The CDR3 is 17 amino acids. CDR3 bases: TGCAGCGTTGTCCTCGGCAGGGGGTCCACCGCCGACACTGAAGCTTTCTTT. Encoded protein: CSVVLGRGSTADTEAFF.

The chain links TRBV9 to TRBJ1-2, with TRBD1 as a possible D gene (6 bases). CDR1 is SGDLS and CDR2 is YYNGEE in the germline V gene. The length of the CDR3 is 15 residues. Between the trimmed V and J ends, which lost 0 bases and 3 bases, there was a span of 12 bases. CDR3 nucleotides: TGTGCCAGCAGCGTAGTTCAGGGGATTGACTATGGCTACACCTTC. This sequence encodes CASSVVQGIDYGYTF.

The chain couples TRBV9 to TRBJ1-6, with D perhaps TRBD1 (5 bases). Trimming left V 0 bases short and J 5 bases short, with 6 bases between. The CDR3 has 14 residues. The germline V gene encodes CDR1 SGDLS and CDR2 YYNGEE. The CDR3 DNA is TGTGCCAGCAGCGTAGGACAGAATAATTCACCCCTCCACTTT. This translates into CASSVGQNNSPLHF. The full variable domain, with the rest looked up from reference TRBV9 and TRBJ1-6, is DSGVTQTPKHLITATGQRVTLRCSPRSGDLSVYWYQQSLDQGLQFLIQYYNGEERAKGNILERFSAQQFPDLHSELNLSSLELGDSALYFCASSVGQNNSPLHFGNGTRLTVT.

This sequence joins TRBV9 and TRBJ2-5; 10 nucleotides align to TRBD1. Germline trimming cut 3 bases from V and 2 bases from J; bases unmatched to any gene: 4. The germline V gene has CDR1 SGDLS and CDR2 YYNGEE. The CDR3 contains 15 residues. CDR3 protein: CASSGRTGGQETQYF. Here the CDR3 DNA reads TGTGCCAGCAGCGGGAGGACAGGGGGACAAGAGACCCAGTACTTC.

The CDR3 nucleotides are TGTGCCAGCAGTCCGACAGGGGGCAATGCAGATACGCAGTATTTT. Protein product: CASSPTGGNADTQYF. The V call is TRBV2, the J call TRBJ2-3; 10 bases fit TRBD1. CDR3 length: 15 amino acids. Per the germline V gene, CDR1 is SNHLY and CDR2 is FYNNEI. V trimming: 5 bases; J trimming: 4 bases; junction bases outside the gene matches: 6.

This chain links TRBV5-5 with TRBJ2-3, with 8 bases identical to TRBD1. Germline trimming cut 4 bases from V and 5 bases from J; bases unmatched to any gene: 3. CDR3 size: 13 residues. CDR1 and CDR2 from the germline V gene are SGHKS and YYEKEE (reference sequence). The CDR3 nucleotides read TGTGCCAGCAGCCAACAGGGGGGAGATACGCAGTATTTT. Encoded protein: CASSQQGGDTQYF.

The genes are TRBV9 and TRBJ1-1, with D possibly being TRBD1 (5 bases). V shed 0 bases and J shed 7 bases, with 13 bases lying between them. The germline gives CDR1 SGDLS, CDR2 YYNGEE. CDR3 length: 14 residues. The CDR3 sequence: CASSVEAGANEAFF. Written as DNA, the CDR3 is TGTGCCAGCAGCGTAGAAGCTGGGGCGAATGAAGCTTTCTTT.

The chain joins TRBV9 to TRBJ1-1; the D gene is possibly TRBD1 (5 bases). This CDR3 has 14 residues. Germline-derived CDR1 and CDR2 are SGDLS and YYNGEE. V was pared by 4 bases and J by 7 bases, with 17 bases between. CDR3 in amino acids: CASSPGGGINEAFF. In DNA, the CDR3 is TGTGCCAGCAGCCCCGGGGGGGGGATAAATGAAGCTTTCTTT.

The chain recombines TRBV5-1 with TRBJ2-1; 11 nucleotides match TRBD2. The CDR3 sequence is 15 residues long. With 6 bases clipped from V and 8 bases from J, the junction kept 10 bases outside the gene matches. Germline CDR1 SGHRS, CDR2 YFSETQ. CDR3: CASTLLAGAGDEQFF. The CDR3 DNA reads TGCGCCAGCACCTTACTAGCGGGAGCTGGCGATGAGCAGTTCTTC.

The chain uses TRBV10-3 and TRBJ2-7, with D possibly TRBD2 on 6 matching bases. CDR1 is ENHRY and CDR2 is SYGVKD in the germline V gene. The CDR3 contains 15 residues. The ends were cut back, 6 bases at V and 4 bases at J, with 19 bases in the middle. The CDR3, as DNA: TGTGCCATCAGGGAGGAGGGTCCGACCCTATACGAGCAGTACTTC. Amino acids: CAIREEGPTLYEQYF.

On this clone itself: Other DNA variants within this sample encode the same CDR3. V usage is TRBV30 and J usage is TRBJ2-7, with 7 positions matching TRBD1. From germline, CDR1 is GTSNPN and CDR2 SVGIG (reference sequence). With 1 base clipped from V and 3 bases from J, the junction kept 0 bases outside the gene matches. There are 12 residues in the CDR3. Here the CDR3 reads CAWSAGGYEQYF. The CDR3 coding sequence is TGTGCCTGGAGTGCAGGGGGCTACGAGCAGTACTTC.

The CDR3 reads CASSKVFRTSGNEQYF. For the CDR3, the DNA is TGTGCCAGCAGCAAAGTGTTCAGGACTAGCGGTAACGAGCAGTACTTC. This sequence joins TRBV21-1 and TRBJ2-7; TRBD2, the table's D call, was not compared with the DNA. TRBV21-1 is described as a pseudogene. The CDR3 spans 16 residues.

This rearrangement joins TRBV7-8 to TRBJ2-2; perhaps TRBD2 as D (6 bases). Per the germline V gene, CDR1 is SGHVS and CDR2 is FQNEAQ. Trimming removed 5 bases from V and 0 bases from J, with 22 bases in between. The CDR3 consists of 19 residues. The CDR3 protein is CASSPYRGFSGPNTGELFF. CDR3 coding DNA: TGTGCCAGCAGCCCTTATAGGGGTTTCAGCGGGCCGAACACCGGGGAGCTGTTTTTT.

The chain uses TRBV2 and TRBJ1-3; D is uncertain. V gave up 9 bases and J gave up 2 bases, with 8 bases separating them. Germline loops: CDR1 SNHLY, CDR2 FYNNEI. The CDR3 covers 12 residues. The CDR3: CARGPPGNTIYF. In DNA, the CDR3 is TGTGCCAGGGGCCCCCCTGGAAACACCATATATTTT. Based on the CDR3 plus reference TRBV2 and TRBJ1-3, the full variable domain is EPEVTQTPSHQVTQMGQEVILRCVPISNHLYFYWYRQILGQKVEFLVSFYNNEISEKSEIFDDQFSVERPDGSNFTLKIRSTKLEDSAMYFCARGPPGNTIYFGEGSWLTVV.

Turning to this clone: Relative to the germline gene, one junction end is altered; a read error may explain this. The chain carries TRBV7-9 and TRBJ1-1, with 7 bases matching TRBD1. Germline loops: CDR1 SEHNR, CDR2 FQNEAQ (reference sequence). CDR3 length: 16 residues. CDR3 bases: TGTTCCAGCAGCTACCCCGGGACAGACCTCAACACTGAAGCTTTCTTT. Amino acid sequence: CSSSYPGTDLNTEAFF.

This clone has only one observation. The chain employs TRBV7-2 and TRBJ2-7; D possibly corresponds to TRBD1 (5 bases). In germline, CDR1 is SGHTA, CDR2 FQGNSA. The germline V and J ends were trimmed by 7 bases and 5 bases, with 15 bases remaining between them. The CDR3 extends over 13 amino acids. CDR3 in amino acids: CASNSNRRHEQYF. CDR3 coding DNA: TGTGCCAGCAACAGTAACAGGCGCCACGAGCAGTACTTC.

The chain employs TRBV11-1 and TRBJ1-1, with D possibly being TRBD1 (5 bases). With 2 bases removed from V and 1 base from J, the gap between germline ends came to 5 bases. Germline lookup yields CDR1 SGHAT and CDR2 FQDESV (reference sequence). CDR3 length: 13 residues. For the CDR3, the DNA is TGTGCCAGCAGCTTACAGGGGAACACTGAAGCTTTCTTT. This codes for CASSLQGNTEAFF. The complete variable domain, with remaining parts taken from reference TRBV11-1 and TRBJ1-1, reads EAEVAQSPRYKITEKSQAVAFWCDPISGHATLYWYRQILGQGPELLVQFQDESVVDDSQLPKDRFSAERLKGVDSTLKIQPAELGDSAMYLCASSLQGNTEAFFGQGTRLTVV.

This clone was observed a handful of times. The chain uses TRBV27 and TRBJ1-2; 7 bases are shared with TRBD1. CDR1 MNHEY and CDR2 SMNVEV come from the germline V gene (reference sequence). The CDR3 is 14 residues long. The V and J ends lost 5 bases and 5 bases, in that order; junction bases with no gene match: 8. The CDR3 loop is CASSDRDRSYGYTF. Here the CDR3 DNA reads TGTGCCAGCAGTGACCGGGACAGAAGTTATGGCTACACCTTC.

This CDR3 reads CASSLGLWPHTNTEAFF. CDR3 in DNA: TGTGCCAGCAGCTTAGGGTTGTGGCCTCACACCAACACTGAAGCTTTCTTT. This chain connects TRBV11-3 to TRBJ1-1, with D uncertain. The germline gives CDR1 SGHNT, CDR2 YENEEA. The germline V and J ends were trimmed by 1 base and 2 bases, with 17 bases remaining between them. The CDR3 covers 17 residues.

The genes are TRBV7-9 and TRBJ1-1; a weak D match, TRBD1 (6 bases). V was clipped by 4 bases and J by 8 bases, with 11 bases between them. Germline V gene sequence: CDR1 SEHNR, CDR2 FQNEAQ (reference sequence). The CDR3 length is 12 residues. The CDR3: CASSYGQLEAFF. CDR3 sequence (DNA): TGTGCCAGCAGCTACGGACAGCTCGAAGCTTTCTTT.

This chain joins TRBV13 and TRBJ2-2; 11 bases fit TRBD1. The CDR3 is 18 residues long. The V gene's germline CDR1 is PRHDT and CDR2 FYEKMQ (reference sequence). J gave up 5 bases and V 0 bases, and 8 bases lay outside the gene matches. The CDR3 nucleotides are TGTGCCAGCAGCTTAGGCCCGGACAGGGGGCGAAGGACCGGGGAGCTGTTTTTT. As protein: CASSLGPDRGRRTGELFF.

This rearrangement joins TRBV7-6 to TRBJ2-7, with 7 bases fitting TRBD2. There are 14 residues in the CDR3. CDR1 SGHVS and CDR2 FNYEAQ come from the germline V gene. Germline trimming cut 3 bases from V and 0 bases from J; bases unmatched to any gene: 2. CDR3 in amino acids: CASSFRGGSYEQYF. The CDR3 coding sequence is TGTGCCAGCAGCTTTCGCGGGGGCTCCTACGAGCAGTACTTC.

This clone showed up just a few times. The chain is built from TRBV14 and TRBJ1-1; 8 positions match TRBD1. V shed 4 bases, J shed 4 bases, and the junction held 8 bases outside the gene matches. The CDR3 spans 15 residues. The germline gives CDR1 SGHDN, CDR2 FVKESK. The CDR3 loop is CASSRRTGSSTEAFF. The CDR3 DNA reads as TGTGCCAGCAGCCGACGGACAGGGTCTAGCACTGAAGCTTTCTTT.

The chain employs TRBV5-8 and TRBJ1-1; a weak D match, TRBD1 (6 bases). The V end was cut by 2 bases, the J end by 4 bases, with 6 bases between. Germline V CDR1 and CDR2: SGHTS, YDEGEE. This CDR3 has 12 amino acids. CDR3 sequence (DNA): TGTGCCAGCAGCTTCAGGGGCACTGAAGCTTTCTTT. Encoded protein: CASSFRGTEAFF.

The genes are TRBV29-1 and TRBJ1-1; D not resolved. Germline V gives CDR1 SQVTM, CDR2 ANQGSEA. Trimming removed 7 bases at V and 1 base at J, with 13 bases between. CDR3 length: 13 amino acids. CDR3 sequence: CSASEIGNTEAFF. As DNA, the CDR3 is TGCAGCGCCTCCGAGATCGGGAACACTGAAGCTTTCTTT.

This rearrangement joins TRBV19 to TRBJ1-1; 8 bases fit TRBD1. This CDR3 is built from 16 residues. Germline loops: CDR1 LNHDA, CDR2 SQIVND (reference sequence). Trimming took 3 bases from V and 1 from J; bases not matched to a gene: 7. The CDR3 DNA reads as TGTGCCAGTAGTATCCTAACAGGGGGAAGGAACACTGAAGCTTTCTTT. This codes for CASSILTGGRNTEAFF. Full variable domain (outside the CDR3, taken from reference TRBV19 and TRBJ1-1): DGGITQSPKYLFRKEGQNVTLSCEQNLNHDAMYWYRQDPGQGLRLIYYSQIVNDFQKGDIAEGYSVSREKKESFPLTVTSAQKNPTAFYLCASSILTGGRNTEAFFGQGTRLTVV.

V and J are TRBV27 and TRBJ1-1; D perhaps matches TRBD1 (5 bases). Germline CDR1 and CDR2: MNHEY and SMNVEV (reference sequence). Trimming shortened V by 6 bases and J by 0 bases, and 14 bases separated the two germline ends. The CDR3 covers 15 residues. Written as DNA, the CDR3 is TGTGCCAGCAGCTACACGGACACGTTGAACACTGAAGCTTTCTTT. This gives the protein CASSYTDTLNTEAFF.

This clone was seen a single time. J is TRBJ2-7 and V is TRBV29-1; D ambiguous. V gave up 3 bases and J gave up 4 bases, with 7 bases separating them. CDR1 is SQVTM, CDR2 ANQGSEA, per germline. The CDR3 loop spans 11 amino acids. CDR3 amino acids: CSVESEYEQYF. The CDR3 DNA is TGCAGCGTTGAGAGCGAATACGAGCAGTACTTC.